Given below is one T cell receptor beta chain in context. The antigen is undetermined. The entry originates in a study of blood T cells in healthy people across ages. General observations from the study: Correlation between TCR beta diversity and naive T cell percentage was strong. Leaving the PBMCs unsorted stopped any conclusive comparison of naive versus antigen-experienced cells.

Primers used in a second PCR of about 7 to 12 cycles were a sample-barcoded 5' primer and a J-beta primer mix. MiXCR, run by TCRdb on the 5' RACE reads, gives a single entry per CDR3 protein. The table lists 1.5 million to 2 million distinct CDR3 sequences, under 30% of them singletons. The CDR3 loop spans 12 amino acids. Germline CDR1 SQVTM, CDR2 ANQGSEA. V lost 7 bases to trimming and J lost 4 bases, with 12 bases between them. Sample donors were healthy Caucasian individuals that came from Russia, aged roughly 6 to 100. This receptor was identified in a woman in her twenties or thirties in good health. Sequencing used blood. The chain employs TRBV29-1 and TRBJ2-3; D perhaps matches TRBD2 (6 bases). CDR3 sequence: CSARGGPDTQYF. The DNA for the CDR3 is TGCAGCGCCCGGGGAGGACCAGATACGCAGTATTTT.